This T cell receptor beta chain was identified during a study of shared clonotypes between healthy human individuals. Study-wide background: Per-donor plates numbered three CD4 naive, three CD4 memory, two CD8 naive and one CD8 memory.

The germline V gene encodes CDR1 SQVTM and CDR2 ANQGSEA. Trimming removed 6 bases from V and 0 bases from J, with 15 bases in between. The CDR3 has 14 amino acids. On this clone itself: The antigen remains undetermined.

The test was conducted at deep level. Here immunoSEQ multiplex PCR was the method, and the copy in TCRdb shows in-frame clones only, minus some. The data contain fewer than 1.4 million clones, around three quarters of them seen just once; the ten biggest clones take up roughly 0.65%. Study-level points and caveats: Four donors shared around 5% of their naive CD4 clonotypes. Researchers sampled blood only, noting tissue repertoires likely differ.

Source material: memory CD4+ T cells from PBMCs. The subset here: CD45RA-negative fraction. The sequence derives from a young man in good health. Some clones in this sample may be carry-over from other donors' samples. J is TRBJ2-7 and V is TRBV29-1; D assignment may be TRBD1 or TRBD2 (6 bases each). CDR3 sequence reads: CSVGGQFNSYEQYF. The CDR3 DNA follows: TGCAGCGTGGGGGGCCAATTCAACTCCTACGAGCAGTACTTC.